A selection of T cell receptor beta chains follows, all from one sample in a study of T cells expressing NK-cell markers. TCRdb re-called the 5' RACE reads; every CDR3 protein appears as one record, without DNA. The table for this sample gives about 400,000 distinct CDR3 sequences. Sequenced input: blood T cells: a sorted CD56 or NKG2C T cell subset, CD4+ or CD8+ T cells, or bulk PBMC T cells (not recorded which). These receptors were taken from a woman in her forties or fifties in good health. Both conserved end residues are part of each CDR3. The order of the fields is J gene, V gene, CDR3 protein.

J: TRBJ2-1
V: TRBV25-1
CDR3: CASRDIAALFF

J: TRBJ2-2
V: TRBV5-1
CDR3: CASSLPEGGANTGELFF

J: TRBJ1-5
V: TRBV5-5
CDR3: CASSLGENRNQPQHF

J: TRBJ2-1
V: TRBV30
CDR3: CAWRTNNEQFF

J: TRBJ1-1
V: TRBV5-6
CDR3: CASSRKGQGARTEAFF

J: TRBJ2-3
V: TRBV3-1
CDR3: CASSQDWGAGRDTQYF

J: TRBJ1-5
V: TRBV27
CDR3: CASSPADNQPQHF

J: TRBJ1-2
V: TRBV7-9
CDR3: CASSSIGYGYTF

J: TRBJ2-1
V: TRBV29-1
CDR3: CSVPWGTGVREQFF

J: TRBJ1-2
V: TRBV29-1
CDR3: CSVETTGPKGYGYTF

J: TRBJ1-2
V: TRBV20-1
CDR3: CSAGTGTGSFGYTF

J: TRBJ2-4
V: TRBV4-1
CDR3: CASSQGIQGQLAKNIQYF

J: TRBJ2-1
V: TRBV27
CDR3: CASSWLALGNEQFF

J: TRBJ2-1
V: TRBV19
CDR3: CASSISTSGAYNEQFF

J: TRBJ1-1
V: TRBV12-3/TRBV12-4
CDR3: CASGWGGTHNTEAFF

J: TRBJ1-5
V: TRBV4-2
CDR3: CASSQRGQGSPFDQPQHF

J: TRBJ2-5
V: TRBV6-5
CDR3: CASSERAGQVQETQYF

J: TRBJ1-2
V: TRBV20-1
CDR3: CSARTGQGRSTF